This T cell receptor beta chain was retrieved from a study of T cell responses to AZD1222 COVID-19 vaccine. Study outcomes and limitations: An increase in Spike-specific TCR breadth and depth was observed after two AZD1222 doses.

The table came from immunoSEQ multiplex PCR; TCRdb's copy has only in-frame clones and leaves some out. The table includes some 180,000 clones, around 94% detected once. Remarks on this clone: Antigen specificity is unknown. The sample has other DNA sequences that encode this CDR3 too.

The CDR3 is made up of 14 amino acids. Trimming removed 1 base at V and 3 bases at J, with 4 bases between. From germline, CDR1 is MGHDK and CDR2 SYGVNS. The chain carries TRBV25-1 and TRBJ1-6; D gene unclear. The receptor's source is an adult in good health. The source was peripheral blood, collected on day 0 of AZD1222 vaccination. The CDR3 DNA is TGTGCCAGCAGTGAATCCGGCTATAATTCACCCCTCCACTTT. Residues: CASSESGYNSPLHF.